This TCR beta chain was recovered during a study of blood T cells in healthy people across ages (dated by TCRdb to about 2015). With regard to the full study: In model experiments, template switching captured about one uniquely barcoded TCR beta cDNA molecule for every two T cells. The donors were divided into four age groups: young (average about 15 years), middle-aged (roughly 40), aged (62) and long-lived (roughly 88). For two donors (one aged 18 to 29 and one aged 80 or older), the study analyzed two additional independent replicas of 1 million unique cDNA reads from the same blood draw. Using deep sequencing normalized with unique cDNA molecular identifiers, the study measured how TCR beta repertoire diversity changes with age. To avoid experimental bias, donors of different ages were spread randomly across the sequencing lanes. Here is what the overall study found, with its caveats: Estimates of total diversity from one million sequenced T cells were regarded as lower bounds and underestimates. As age increased, observed TCR beta diversity per million T cells dropped in a roughly linear way, and a significant reduction was already evident by age 40. Since profiling was done on bulk unsorted PBMCs, naive and antigen-experienced compartments could not be conclusively compared. The long-lived group showed more naive CD4+ T cells, fewer expanded clones and increased TCR diversity than the aged group, suggesting age selection. Because donor CMV infection status was unknown, age-related changes in expanded clonotypes were potentially confounded. There was a strong correlation between observed TCR beta diversity and the percentage of naive T cells measured by flow cytometry.

Germline trimming amounts to 5 bases on V and 2 bases on J, with 1 as the count of junction bases outside the gene matches. For CDR1 and CDR2, the germline V gene lists SNHLY and FYNNEI. The CDR3 goes from the cysteine to the phenylalanine over 15 residues. CDR3 DNA is the only sequence kept; it has 45 bases, read in frame from the first base. The donors were roughly 39 Caucasian individuals from Russia, aged roughly 6 to 90 years, who were systemically healthy. Each donor gave around 9.5 milliliters of peripheral blood, collected into EDTA-treated Vacutainer tubes. Ficoll-Paque density-gradient centrifugation was used to isolate PBMCs, with at least 7 million per sample. Total RNA, at least 6 micrograms per sample, was extracted from PBMCs with Trizol reagent. For every donor, an aliquot of PBMCs went through flow cytometry to measure the percentages of naive CD45RAhigh/CD27high T cells. Library preparation employed 5' RACE. Sequenced on an Illumina HiSeq 2500. The second PCR ran for roughly 7 to 11 cycles and used a J-beta primer mix along with a sample-barcoded 5' primer. A unique molecular identifier was introduced onto each TCR beta cDNA molecule by a template-switch 5' adaptor carrying 12 random nucleotides. At least 3 million CDR3-containing paired-end reads were obtained from each sample. The Mint cDNA synthesis kit, primed by a TRBC-specific oligonucleotide, was used to synthesize first-strand cDNA from all RNA. All cDNA was treated with uracil-DNA glycosylase and then went through a first 18-cycle PCR with the universal primers M1SS and BC2_uni_R. Per the authors' processing: For normalization, 1 million high-quality reads were randomly selected from each sample, with every read carrying a distinct molecular identifier. Reads with shared molecular identifiers were discarded instead of being binned into consensus sequences. CDR3 identification, clonotype clustering and error correction used MiTCR with a Q25 quality threshold and the strictest error-elimination algorithm. Lower-bound total TCR beta diversity was estimated with a nonparametric unseen species model using Euler transformation. TCRdb reprocessed the public reads (quality trimming at Q25 with fastp, clone calling with MiXCR) and kept in-frame beta chains. Rows with a matching CDR3 protein are joined into one entry that keeps the most common DNA and genes. The V and J calls, along with clone size, are taken from TCRdb and not from the paper's own processing. The sample contains 700,000 to 950,000 distinct CDR3 sequences, 58% of them found a single time. The biggest ten clones account for roughly 22% of the sample.

For this clonotype: The specificity of this receptor is unknown. No per-base quality is available; no much larger clone lies one base away.

Sequenced sample: blood. The receptor was derived from a man aged 25-45 years in good health. The V gene is TRBV2 and the J gene is TRBJ2-1; TRBD2 aligns with 12 central bases. The CDR3 region has the sequence CASSSSGGAYNEQFF. At the DNA level, the sequence is TGTGCCAGCAGTTCTAGCGGGGGGGCCTACAATGAGCAGTTCTTC.